This T cell receptor beta chain comes out of a study of regulatory T cells in long-lasting Graves disease (dated by TCRdb to 2020 to 2023). Background on the whole study: In the newly diagnosed Graves' disease group, patients had been taking antithyroid drugs for less than 3 months. A total of around 35 samples underwent TCR sequencing, from around 13 patients with persistent Graves' disease and around 20 patients with newly diagnosed Graves' disease. Patients with persistent Graves' disease were compared with patients with newly diagnosed Graves' disease using TCR sequencing and RNA sequencing of peripheral blood. The study took place in China and was registered as a clinical trial. The full study reports these points: Persistent patients shared more public clonotypes among themselves (around 2,500) than newly diagnosed patients did (approximately 870). Compared with newly diagnosed patients, patients with persistent Graves' disease had lower TCR Shannon entropy and fewer highly expanded clones, which suggests clonal expansion. Persistent disease showed preferential use of TRBV28, TRBJ1-2 and TRBJ2-5, whereas newly diagnosed disease favored TRBV20-1 and TRBJ2-1. Only the TCR beta chain was sequenced and analyzed. As a limitation, the authors acknowledged that the small sample size may reduce accuracy. Because the primary lesion, thyroid tissue, could not be accessed, the study looked at peripheral blood alone.

The library was prepared using multiplex PCR. TCRdb names Illumina HiSeq 4000 as the instrument used. To build TCR beta libraries, CDR3 regions were amplified by Arm-PCR using iRepertoire HTBI primers. PCR products were gel purified before sequencing. Per the source publication's procedure: Across samples, 55 to 80 TRBV and 14 TRBJ segments were identified and used for gene usage analysis of CDR3 amino acid clonotypes. COPE and FqMerger were used to merge filtered high-quality paired reads into contigs. Contigs were aligned with BLAST to IMGT TRBV, TRBD and TRBJ reference genes, and CDR3 was defined per IMGT. Any clonotype with a frequency above 0.1% was counted as a highly expanded clone. Shannon entropy served as the measure of repertoire diversity, while the Gini coefficient captured V-J evenness. Public clonotypes were defined as clonotypes shared by more than one individual. The raw public reads went through TCRdb reprocessing: fastp at Q25, MiXCR clone calling, in-frame beta chains kept. Identical CDR3 protein sequences are pooled into one entry, listed with their most common genes and DNA. These V and J calls rely on TCRdb rather than the paper's analysis. This sample gives about 620,000 distinct CDR3 sequences in total; about 16% of them show up just once. Together, the top ten hold more than 15% of the sample.

This clonotype was seen at least ten times. The target of this receptor is not known. Nothing much larger sits one base from this clone, and base qualities are not available. CDR1 SGHRS and CDR2 YFSETQ were looked up in the germline V gene. V is clipped by 0 bases and J by 9 bases, and the sequence between their germline boundaries is 16 bases long. The CDR3 starts with the cysteine, ends with the phenylalanine, and has 15 residues. Here the CDR3 DNA is all that survives: 45 bases in frame from base 1. In the paper's terms, the time point label means: newly diagnosed GD, antithyroid drugs for less than 3 months. RNA was extracted from PBMCs in TRIzol for both TCR sequencing and RNA sequencing. Graves' disease was diagnosed according to American Thyroid Association guidelines. The patients came from an endocrinology department in Xi'an, China. Each patient gave approximately 9.7 milliliters of peripheral blood, collected in an EDTA anticoagulant tube. Ficoll Paque Plus density gradient separation was used to isolate PBMCs, and no further T cell sorting was done. An Agilent 2100 Bioanalyzer and agarose gel were used to check RNA quality, and a NanoDrop 2000 was used to measure RNA concentration.

These data were also reused for a study on T cells in Graves' hyperthyroidism and ophthalmopathy. The second study reports: A patient counted as having stable Graves' hyperthyroidism if no progression to ophthalmopathy occurred over 18 months of follow-up. Hyperthyroidism patients were newly diagnosed, with disease duration under 2 months, and aged 18 to 65 years. Patients with uncontrolled infections, other autoimmune diseases, pregnancy or lactation were excluded. Clinical symptoms, serum thyroxine and TRAb, thyroid ultrasound, and orbital computed tomography formed the basis for the diagnoses. The TCR CDR3 was subjected to a first round of RT-PCR using the HTBI primer set and the Qiagen OneStep RT-PCR kit. Blood samples also contained most of the expanded thyroid clonotypes (frequency above 0.001), which suggests that blood repertoires may reflect thyroid immune responses. A model built on a 13 V-J signature distinguished ophthalmopathy from stable hyperthyroidism, reaching about 89% sensitivity and about 81% specificity in cross-validation and 80%/75% in testing. In validation, the model predicted progression to ophthalmopathy with 65% to 71% sensitivity and approximately 74% specificity, a median of about 6 months before onset. To identify TCR V-J signatures that set the groups apart, the researchers used a discovery cohort of 100 patients, made up of roughly 40 with Graves' ophthalmopathy and about 60 with stable Graves' hyperthyroidism. Prospective prediction of ophthalmopathy was tested in an independent validation cohort consisting of some 19 hyperthyroidism patients and about 17 patients who later progressed to ophthalmopathy. The roughly 90 discovery patients were divided at random into training and test sets in a 7:3 ratio. Thyroid tissue and blood T-cell repertoires from several Graves' hyperthyroidism patients were also compared in the study. After sampling, hyperthyroidism patients received methimazole starting at 30 mg daily, and ophthalmopathy patients received high-dose intravenous methylprednisolone. Libraries were constructed in a second round of multiplex PCR, after which size selection and purification were performed. The libraries were sequenced on an Illumina HiSeq2000 using paired-end 100 bp reads. SOAPnuke was used to process the raw data, throwing out any read that contained adapters or uncalled bases, had a mean Phred below 15, or lacked an exact constant-primer or identifier match. High-quality paired reads were merged with COPE v1.2.5, and unique nucleotide sequences were defined as clonotypes. Clonotypes were aligned to IMGT TRBV, TRBD and TRBJ reference segments using MiTCR v1.1. The analysis was restricted to V-J combinations with a frequency above 0.0001, which together covered just over 98% of the repertoires. The TCS score was defined as F50 (clonal expansion) divided by E x V (chaos), with BLOSUM62-based TCRdist calculated between CDR3 peptides within each V-J. Welch's t-statistics and random forest reduced 500 to 650 V-J features to 13, which were used in a naive Bayes classifier (R e1071). Sample size was not statistically predetermined, and investigators were not blinded to group allocation. TCR Vbeta CDR3 sequencing of 120 to 150 peripheral blood samples (approximately 44 ophthalmopathy, over 70 hyperthyroidism and some 17 progressor patients) is reported in the paper.

The TCR originated in a woman younger than 45 with Graves disease. Donor details come from another sample of the same person, matched by shared clones. Recombination connected TRBV5-1 to TRBJ2-1; the D call is tentative, TRBD1 or TRBD2, as each matches 5 bases. Here the sequenced sample was peripheral blood mononuclear cells (PBMCs), taken at new diagnosis, from a patient treated with antithyroid drugs. CDR3 sequence: CASSLVAGSTTEQFF. The nucleotides read TGCGCCAGCAGCTTGGTGGCAGGGTCGACTACTGAGCAGTTCTTC.